This T cell receptor (beta chain) was identified during a study of T cell responses to AZD1222 COVID-19 vaccine (dated by TCRdb to about 2021). Concerning the study at large: AZD1222 recipients with second doses at about 4 weeks or about 12 weeks were pooled, because spike-specific TCR depth and breadth did not differ between schedules. Trial participants were enrolled into age subgroups of 18-55, 56-69 and 70-plus years, which contained roughly 150, 30 and 60 TCR-sequenced participants, respectively. A total of 230 to 250 trial participants underwent TCR sequencing, of whom about 210 had received two doses of AZD1222 and about 26 had received two doses of the MenACWY control vaccine.

The time point tag for this specimen amounts to: baseline before first vaccination. Vaccinee samples came from UK trials COV001 and COV002, including a single-blind randomized controlled phase 2/3 trial of AZD1222 (ChAdOx1 nCoV-19) in healthy adults. For TCRbeta chain sequencing, PBMC samples from trial participants were taken at day 0 and at day 28 after the second dose. Findings and caveats that apply to the study as a whole: Vaccine-associated CD4 TCRs spanned the whole spike protein, with dominant responses in regions 160-218 and 743-854. After two AZD1222 doses, spike-specific TCR breadth and depth were significantly higher than at day 0 and than in MenACWY recipients. Because no samples from the day 14 peak response were available, repertoires could be characterized only after the peak T cell response. Conclusions about previously exposed vaccinees are limited because only six or seven AZD1222 recipients were SARS-CoV-2 seropositive at baseline. Participants were mostly white British, with more females than males. The authors suggested clonal diversity may have been underestimated. Nearly half of unique spike-specific TCRs reportedly recognized epitopes outside regions mutated in the B.1.351 and B.1.1.7 variants. In the small 56-69-year group, the increase in depth fell short of significance, most likely because of low power.

The CDR3 regions of human TCRbeta chains were analyzed by immunosequencing. As for the original processing: Repertoire TCRs were matched against a reference library of SARS-CoV-2-specific TCRs generated with the MIRA antigen-specificity platform. Breadth was defined as the fraction of unique TCRs that were SARS-CoV-2-associated, and depth was defined as the fraction of total T cells that were SARS-CoV-2-associated. Using the MIRA data, every spike-specific TCR was mapped to the spike region that the TCR reacted to and assigned to either a CD4 or a CD8 class. Log10-transformed breadth and depth values were compared by one-way ANOVA with Sidak's multiple comparisons tests. The immuneACCESS repertoire file appears here via TCRdb, limited to in-frame rearrangements. These files lack a portion of the clones; in checked studies, under half of the deficit traces to unresolved V genes, and the cause of the others is not known. V, J and clone size derive from that table, while D and trimming were established from the DNA sequence. The sample profile shows about 56,000 clones; approximately 84% of them were found once. 16% of the sample is in the top ten clones.

Turning to this clone: What antigen it recognizes has not been identified. No base qualities exist here, and no much larger clone lies one base off it.

This TCR derives from an adult in good health. The sample consisted of peripheral blood, taken on day 0 of AZD1222 vaccination.

CDR3 reads: CASKDFHEPGNTIYF. The base sequence is TGTGCCAGTAAGGATTTTCACGAGCCTGGAAACACCATATATTTT. The sequence is built from TRBV19 and TRBJ1-3, with no confidently assigned D gene. V loses 7 bases, J loses 2 bases, and the germline ends lie 15 bases apart. The germline V gene (reference sequence) provides CDR1 LNHDA and CDR2 SQIVND. Taken from cysteine to phenylalanine, the CDR3 has 15 residues. Only CDR3 DNA is held: 45 bases, read in frame from base 1. Extended through the reference TRBV19 and TRBJ1-3 proteins, this CDR3 yields the full variable domain: DGGITQSPKYLFRKEGQNVTLSCEQNLNHDAMYWYRQDPGQGLRLIYYSQIVNDFQKGDIAEGYSVSREKKESFPLTVTSAQKNPTAFYLCASKDFHEPGNTIYFGEGSWLTVV.